These 21 T cell receptor beta chains were sequenced from one sample in a study of CXCR3-negative and CXCR3-positive naive CD8 T cells. Libraries were UMI-labeled 5' RACE TRB cDNA. TCRdb re-called the 5' RACE reads and catalogs CDR3 proteins one per entry, DNA excluded. This sample contains roughly 48,000 distinct CDR3 sequences. The specimen sequenced was memory CD8+ T cells from blood. The receptors stem from a human donor in good health. Some clones in this sample may be carry-over from other donors' samples.

The CDR3 region is CSVERGPTGDEQYF. J is TRBJ2-7 and V is TRBV29-1; TCRdb lists TRBD1, though no DNA is available to test this call. From germline, CDR1 is SQVTM and CDR2 ANQGSEA. There are 14 residues in the CDR3.

The chain is built from TRBV27 and TRBJ2-3. Germline V gene lookup returns CDR1 MNHEY and CDR2 SMNVEV (reference sequence). This CDR3 region has 12 residues. CDR3 amino acids: CASSSYLDTQYF.

The rearrangement joins TRBV11-2 to TRBJ2-1; TCRdb outputs TRBD2, but without DNA this stays unchecked. The CDR3 is 15 residues long. Germline assignment: CDR1 SGHAT and CDR2 FQNNGV. The CDR3 spells CASSLEATPGDEQFF.

The J gene is TRBJ2-6, the V gene TRBV7-9. Germline assignment: CDR1 SEHNR and CDR2 FQNEAQ (reference sequence). CDR3 length: 14 residues. The chain's CDR3 is CASSKITGANVLTF.

The J gene is TRBJ2-7, the V gene TRBV10-3; TCRdb lists TRBD1, though no DNA is available to test this call. The CDR3 has 11 amino acids. CDR1 is ENHRY and CDR2 is SYGVKD in the germline V gene. The CDR3 loop reads CAISGTGEQYF.

The V gene is TRBV9, the J gene TRBJ2-3; TCRdb outputs TRBD2, but without DNA this stays unchecked. This CDR3 spans 16 amino acids. Germline CDR1 and CDR2: SGDLS and YYNGEE. CDR3 in amino acids: CASSVEMGGPADTQYF.

The CDR3 sequence is CSVEGTGGNYEQYF. The chain combines TRBV29-1 with TRBJ2-7; lacking DNA, the TRBD1 call made by TCRdb goes unchecked. CDR1 is SQVTM, CDR2 ANQGSEA, per germline. This CDR3 is 14 amino acids long.

The V gene is TRBV29-1, the J gene TRBJ2-2; TCRdb outputs TRBD1, but without DNA this stays unchecked. The V gene's germline CDR1 is SQVTM and CDR2 ANQGSEA. The CDR3 covers 13 residues. The CDR3 here is CSVRTGETGELFF.

The chain joins TRBV28 to TRBJ2-5; without DNA, the TCRdb call of TRBD2 cannot be checked. The CDR3 consists of 14 residues. Germline CDR1 is MDHEN and CDR2 is SYDVKM. The CDR3 reads CASHGRVLGETQYF.

The rearrangement uses TRBV7-6 and TRBJ2-1; with no DNA, the TCRdb D assignment of TRBD2 cannot be verified. The germline CDR1 and CDR2 sequences are SGHVS and FNYEAQ. This CDR3 comprises 16 residues. This chain's CDR3 is CASSLRGLAGGSEQFF.

This chain links TRBV7-2 with TRBJ2-3; TCRdb outputs TRBD1, but without DNA this stays unchecked. Germline V CDR1 and CDR2: SGHTA, FQGNSA. The CDR3 has 17 residues. The CDR3 sequence is CASSRPGAGDLTDTQYF.

V usage is TRBV7-2 and J usage is TRBJ1-2; TCRdb indicates TRBD1, and absent DNA this call remains unverified. The V gene's germline CDR1 is SGHTA and CDR2 FQGNSA. This CDR3 contains 15 residues. The CDR3 is CASSLRSRPPYGYTF. The entire variable domain, with the rest obtained from reference TRBV7-2 and TRBJ1-2, is as follows: GAGVSQSPSNKVTEKGKDVELRCDPISGHTALYWYRQSLGQGLEFLIYFQGNSAPDKSGLPSDRFSAERTGGSVSTLTIQRTQQEDSAVYLCASSLRSRPPYGYTFGSGTRLTVV.

This chain joins TRBV4-3 and TRBJ1-4; TCRdb designates TRBD1, a call that cannot be tested without DNA. Germline loops: CDR1 LGHNA, CDR2 YSLEER. CDR3 size: 16 residues. CDR3 sequence reads: CASSQTGRTTNEKLFF.

The chain links TRBV15 to TRBJ1-2; TCRdb reports TRBD1, a call that lacks DNA to check it against. The CDR3 runs to 18 residues. Per the germline V gene, CDR1 is LNHNV and CDR2 is YYDKDF (reference sequence). This chain's CDR3 is CATSRENPGQGVWYGYTF. Variable domain in full (rest from reference TRBV15 and TRBJ1-2): DAMVIQNPRYQVTQFGKPVTLSCSQTLNHNVMYWYQQKSSQAPKLLFHYYDKDFNNEADTPDNFQSRRPNTSFCFLDIRSPGLGDTAMYLCATSRENPGQGVWYGYTFGSGTRLTVV.

The rearrangement uses TRBV6-1 and TRBJ1-5. This CDR3 is 14 amino acids long. Germline CDR1 reads MNHNS; CDR2 reads SASEGT. CDR3 region: CASNPDGSNQPQHF.

The J gene is TRBJ2-7, the V gene TRBV12-3 or TRBV12-4; the D gene TCRdb calls, TRBD2, cannot be checked with no DNA. This CDR3 has 13 residues. This CDR3 reads CASSPSAVYEQYF.

The chain couples TRBV28 to TRBJ1-1. The CDR3 is 14 amino acids. Germline values: CDR1 MDHEN, CDR2 SYDVKM. The CDR3 sequence is CASSLLGRSPEAFF.

The chain has TRBV4-2 and TRBJ2-7. The germline V gene encodes CDR1 LGHNA and CDR2 YNFKEQ. The CDR3 has 16 residues. The CDR3 region is CASSQDLDRSSYEQYF.

The J gene is TRBJ2-7, the V gene TRBV7-2. Germline lookup yields CDR1 SGHTA and CDR2 FQGNSA. The CDR3 runs 14 residues. CDR3 sequence: CASSLSMRVYEQYF.

This rearrangement joins TRBV13 to TRBJ2-4; TCRdb reports TRBD2, a call that lacks DNA to check it against. Germline lookup yields CDR1 PRHDT and CDR2 FYEKMQ (reference sequence). The CDR3 is made up of 15 amino acids. The CDR3 loop is CASSLRGNGKNIQYF.

The J gene is TRBJ2-3, the V gene TRBV6-2 or TRBV6-3. Germline loops: CDR1 MNHEY, CDR2 SVGEGT. This CDR3 has 15 amino acids. CDR3: CASSYYAGSTDTQYF.